Listed here are 12 T cell receptor beta chains from one sample, sequenced in a study of identical twins. TCRdb re-called the 5' RACE reads with MiXCR, one entry per CDR3 protein. The table has 250,000 or so distinct CDR3 sequences, approximately 12% seen once. This sample was also put to use in a study of yellow fever vaccine responses in identical twins.

Sequenced input: memory (CD45RO+) T cells sorted from blood. Source of these receptors: a woman aged 18-30 years in good health.

This clonotype came up a few times. The chain uses TRBV20-1 and TRBJ2-1; D call uncertain. This CDR3 region has 12 residues. Trimming took 6 bases from V and 10 from J, leaving 16 bases between them. CDR1 is DFQATT and CDR2 is SNEGSKA in the germline V gene (reference sequence). CDR3 amino acids: CSAADHPEEQFF. CDR3 sequence (DNA): TGCAGTGCCGCCGACCATCCGGAGGAGCAGTTCTTC.

This clonotype was picked up a small number of times. The chain carries TRBV9 and TRBJ2-7; 13 bases line up with TRBD2. The CDR3 sequence is 16 residues long. The germline gives CDR1 SGDLS, CDR2 YYNGEE. V was pared by 0 bases and J by 7 bases, with 7 bases of the junction left unmatched. This chain's CDR3 is CASSVGGLAGISEQYF. The CDR3, as DNA: TGTGCCAGCAGCGTAGGGGGACTAGCGGGGATCTCGGAGCAGTACTTC.

There are many counts of this clonotype. This chain links TRBV12-3 or TRBV12-4 with TRBJ1-1, with a possible D match to TRBD1 (6 bases). The CDR3 consists of 12 residues. V lost 7 bases, J lost 7 bases, and 13 bases lay in between. The CDR3 reads CASTRTEFEAFF. In DNA form, the CDR3 reads TGTGCCAGCACCAGGACAGAGTTTGAAGCTTTCTTT.

The J gene is TRBJ2-3, the V gene TRBV9; D is uncertain. In germline, CDR1 is SGDLS, CDR2 YYNGEE. This CDR3 is 13 amino acids long. For the CDR3, the DNA is TGTGTTGAAGACCTTACGGACACAGATACGCAGTATTTT. Protein product: CVEDLTDTDTQYF.

This chain joins TRBV5-1 and TRBJ2-5; 8 bases fit TRBD1. The CDR3 length is 16 residues. The J segment lost 2 bases and the V segment lost 1 base, leaving 7 bases of the junction unmatched. The germline CDR1 and CDR2 sequences are SGHRS and YFSETQ. This chain's CDR3 is CASSLSFGTGQETQYF. CDR3 DNA sequence: TGCGCCAGCAGCTTGTCCTTCGGGACAGGTCAAGAGACCCAGTACTTC. The full variable domain, with the rest looked up from reference TRBV5-1 and TRBJ2-5, is KAGVTQTPRYLIKTRGQQVTLSCSPISGHRSVSWYQQTPGQGLQFLFEYFSETQRNKGNFPGRFSGRQFSNSRSEMNVSTLELGDSALYLCASSLSFGTGQETQYFGPGTRLLVL.

The chain couples TRBV20-1 to TRBJ2-3, with 8 bases that match TRBD2. This CDR3 region has 14 residues. The J segment lost 1 base and the V segment lost 0 bases, leaving 0 bases of the junction unmatched. Germline-derived CDR1 and CDR2 are DFQATT and SNEGSKA (reference sequence). CDR3 protein: CSARDSGGTDTQYF. The CDR3, as DNA: TGCAGTGCTAGAGATAGCGGGGGCACAGATACGCAGTATTTT.

There are a few counts of this clonotype. The chain is built from TRBV11-2 and TRBJ2-3, with a tentative D call TRBD2 (6 bases). The germline CDR1 and CDR2 sequences are SGHAT and FQNNGV. There are 18 residues in the CDR3. Trimming cost V 5 bases and J 0 bases, with 21 bases left between them. Written as DNA, the CDR3 is TGTGCCAGCAGCCCCCGGGGAGCGGGTCTCCAAAGCACAGATACGCAGTATTTT. Protein sequence: CASSPRGAGLQSTDTQYF.

DNA of the CDR3: TGTGCCAGCAGACCGGGGACAACGATCTACGAGCAGTACTTC. This gives the protein CASRPGTTIYEQYF. V gene TRBV28 combines with J gene TRBJ2-7; possible D gene TRBD1, 6 bases. V was shortened by 6 bases and J by 3 bases, with 15 bases between the two germline ends. The CDR3 is made up of 14 amino acids. The germline V gene has CDR1 MDHEN and CDR2 SYDVKM.

This clonotype has more than one count but fewer than ten. This chain links TRBV9 with TRBJ2-2, with 13 bases matching TRBD2. Unmatched junction bases numbered 4, after V lost 4 bases and J lost 7 bases. Looked up from germline, CDR1 is SGDLS and CDR2 is YYNGEE. CDR3 length: 15 amino acids. CDR3 nucleotides: TGTGCCAGCAGCCCAAGACTAGCGGGAGGCGGGGAGCTGTTTTTT. This sequence encodes CASSPRLAGGGELFF.

The J gene is TRBJ1-5, the V gene TRBV6-2 or TRBV6-3; D is unresolved. The CDR3 contains 15 residues. V was pared by 6 bases and J by 0 bases, with 12 bases between. CDR1 is MNHEY and CDR2 is SVGEGT in the germline V gene. The CDR3 region is CASSSRVHSNQPQHF. CDR3 coding DNA: TGTGCCAGCAGCTCCCGGGTGCATAGCAATCAGCCCCAGCATTTT.

At least ten counts were recorded for this clonotype. This rearrangement joins TRBV29-1 to TRBJ2-5, with D perhaps matching TRBD2 (6 bases). V lost 5 bases and J 5 bases, leaving 15 bases between the germline ends. CDR3 size: 13 residues. Germline values: CDR1 SQVTM, CDR2 ANQGSEA. The CDR3 DNA is TGCAGCGTTATAAAGGGACTGTTTGAGACCCAGTACTTC. This encodes CSVIKGLFETQYF.

This clonotype was seen more than once but under ten times. The genes are TRBV6-4 and TRBJ2-7; 9 bases are a match to TRBD2. The V segment lost 4 bases and the J segment 3 bases; nucleotides outside the gene matches: 7. CDR3 length: 15 residues. Per the germline V gene, CDR1 is MRHNA and CDR2 is SNTAGT. The DNA for the CDR3 is TGTGCCAGCAGTGTTAATAGCGGGGGCAACTACGAGCAGTACTTC. This translates into CASSVNSGGNYEQYF.